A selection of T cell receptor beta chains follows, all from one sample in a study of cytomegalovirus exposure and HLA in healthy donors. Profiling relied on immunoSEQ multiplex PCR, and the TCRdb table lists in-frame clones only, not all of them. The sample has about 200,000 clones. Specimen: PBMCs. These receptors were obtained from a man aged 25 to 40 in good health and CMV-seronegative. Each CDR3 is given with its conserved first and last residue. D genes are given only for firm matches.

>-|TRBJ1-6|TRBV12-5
CASGQGVIVSPLHF
TGTGCTAGTGGACAGGGTGTGATCGTTTCACCCCTCCACTTT
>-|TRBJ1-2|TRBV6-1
CASSEVQGSYGYTF
TGTGCCAGCAGTGAAGTACAGGGTAGCTATGGCTACACCTTC
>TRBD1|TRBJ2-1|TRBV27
CASSFRPGQGINEQFF
TGTGCCAGCAGTTTCCGCCCGGGACAGGGGATCAATGAGCAGTTCTTC
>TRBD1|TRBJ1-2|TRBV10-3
CAIRGQGNYGYTF
TGTGCCATCAGGGGACAGGGCAACTATGGCTACACCTTC
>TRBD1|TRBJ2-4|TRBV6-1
CASREQGRVGNIQYF
TGTGCCAGCAGAGAACAGGGGCGAGTGGGAAACATTCAGTACTTC
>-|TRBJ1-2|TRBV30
CAWVAGIRYGYTF
TGTGCCTGGGTCGCGGGGATTCGCTATGGCTACACCTTC
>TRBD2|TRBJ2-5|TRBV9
CASSLSGREETQYF
TGTGCCAGCAGCCTCAGCGGGAGGGAGGAGACCCAGTACTTC
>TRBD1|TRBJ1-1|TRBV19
CASQGQGLNTEAFF
TGTGCCAGCCAAGGACAGGGCCTGAACACTGAAGCTTTCTTT
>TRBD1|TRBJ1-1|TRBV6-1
CASSAAGQGGPGNTEAFF
TGTGCCAGCAGTGCTGCCGGACAGGGGGGGCCTGGAAACACTGAAGCTTTCTTT
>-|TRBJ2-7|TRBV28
CASSLPSGYYEQYF
TGTGCCAGCAGCCTCCCCAGCGGTTACTACGAGCAGTACTTC
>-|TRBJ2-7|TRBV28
CASSPQSGSPLEQYF
TGTGCCAGCAGCCCCCAGTCGGGGTCCCCGCTCGAGCAGTACTTC
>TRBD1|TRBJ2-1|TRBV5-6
CASSSTGIPNNEQFF
TGTGCCAGCAGCTCGACAGGGATACCAAACAATGAGCAGTTCTTC
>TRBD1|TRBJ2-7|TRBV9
CASSARGQGGYEQYF
TGTGCCAGCAGCGCCCGGGGACAGGGTGGCTACGAGCAGTACTTC
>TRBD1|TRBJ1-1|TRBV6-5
CASSYPGQGKRDAFF
TGTGCCAGCAGTTACCCCGGACAGGGGAAGAGGGATGCTTTCTTT
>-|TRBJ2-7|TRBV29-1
CSAGTSPRYEQYF
TGCAGCGCCGGGACATCGCCTCGATACGAGCAGTACTTC
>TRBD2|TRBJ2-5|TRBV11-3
CASSSGGRETQYF
TGTGCCAGCAGCTCGGGGGGTCGGGAGACCCAGTACTTC
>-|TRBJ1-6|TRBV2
CASSAVRSGYNSPLHF
TGTGCCAGCAGTGCTGTTCGGTCTGGTTATAATTCACCCCTCCACTTT
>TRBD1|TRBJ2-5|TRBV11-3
CASSEDRALSGETQYF
TGTGCCAGCAGCGAGGACAGGGCCCTGTCTGGAGAGACCCAGTACTTC
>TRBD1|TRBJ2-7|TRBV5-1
CASSLRPGQGGDQYF
TGCGCCAGCAGCTTGAGACCCGGACAGGGGGGAGACCAGTACTTC
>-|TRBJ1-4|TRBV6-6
CASSYREAGEKLFF
TGTGCCAGCAGTTACAGGGAGGCCGGTGAAAAACTGTTTTTT
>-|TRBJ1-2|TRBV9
CASTRWVAGWNYGYTF
TGTGCCAGCACCCGTTGGGTTGCAGGGTGGAACTATGGCTACACCTTC
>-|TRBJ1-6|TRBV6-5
CASSRQNDSPLHF
TGTGCCAGCAGCAGACAGAACGATTCACCCCTCCACTTT
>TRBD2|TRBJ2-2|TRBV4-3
CASSPRLAGEVGELFF
TGCGCCAGCAGCCCCCGACTGGCGGGGGAGGTCGGGGAGCTGTTTTTT
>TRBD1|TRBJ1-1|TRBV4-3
CASSDRGMNTEAFF
TGCGCCAGCAGCGACAGGGGCATGAACACTGAAGCTTTCTTT
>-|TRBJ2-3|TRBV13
CASSLARLDTQYF
TGTGCCAGCAGCTTAGCCAGGCTAGATACGCAGTATTTT
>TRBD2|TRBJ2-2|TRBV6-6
CASTPGSGGTGELFF
TGTGCCAGCACTCCGGGTAGCGGGGGGACCGGGGAGCTGTTTTTT
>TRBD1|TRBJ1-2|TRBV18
CASSPDRGFYGYTF
TGTGCCAGCTCACCGGACAGGGGGTTCTATGGCTACACCTTC
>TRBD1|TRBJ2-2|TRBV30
CAWRGQGYGELFF
TGTGCCTGGAGGGGACAGGGGTACGGGGAGCTGTTTTTT
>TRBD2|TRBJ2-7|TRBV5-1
CASSLVGLAGGSYYEQYF
TGCGCCAGCAGCTTGGTTGGTCTAGCGGGAGGGTCCTACTACGAGCAGTACTTC
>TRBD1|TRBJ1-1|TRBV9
CASSSGTDNTEAFF
TGTGCCAGCAGCTCCGGGACAGATAACACTGAAGCTTTCTTT
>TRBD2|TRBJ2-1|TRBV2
CASSEGVGLATFEQFF
TGTGCCAGCAGTGAAGGAGTCGGACTAGCGACCTTTGAGCAGTTCTTC
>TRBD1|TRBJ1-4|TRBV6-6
CASSYISGGGGEKLFF
TGTGCCAGCAGTTACATCTCAGGGGGCGGGGGTGAAAAACTGTTTTTT
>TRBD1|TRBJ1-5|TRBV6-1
CASSDRDRGLNQPQHF
TGTGCCAGCAGTGACCGGGACAGGGGACTCAATCAGCCCCAGCATTTT
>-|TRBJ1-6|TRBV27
CASSLSRNSPLHF
TGTGCCAGCAGTTTATCGCGTAATTCACCCCTCCACTTT
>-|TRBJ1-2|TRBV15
CATSRDGDYGYTF
TGTGCCACCAGCAGGGACGGGGACTATGGCTACACCTTC
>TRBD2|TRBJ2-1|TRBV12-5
CASGPPTSGGILSSHNEQFF
TGTGCTAGTGGTCCCCCGACTAGCGGGGGGATACTGAGCTCCCACAATGAGCAGTTCTTC
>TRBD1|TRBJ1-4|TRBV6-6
CASSPGQGSEKLFF
TGTGCCAGCAGCCCGGGACAGGGAAGTGAAAAACTGTTTTTT
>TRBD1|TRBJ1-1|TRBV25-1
CASSEYLDRTEAFF
TGTGCCAGCAGTGAATACCTGGACAGGACTGAAGCTTTCTTT
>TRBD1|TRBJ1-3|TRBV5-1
CASSPRGTGLSGNTIYF
TGCGCCAGCAGCCCCCGGGGGACAGGTCTATCTGGAAACACCATATATTTT
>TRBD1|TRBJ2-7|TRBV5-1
CASSLGQGASYEQYF
TGCGCCAGCAGCTTGGGACAGGGGGCCTCCTACGAGCAGTACTTC
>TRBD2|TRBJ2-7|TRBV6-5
CASSYGTSGNYEQYF
TGTGCCAGCAGTTACGGGACTAGCGGGAACTACGAGCAGTACTTC
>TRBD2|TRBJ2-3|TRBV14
CASSPRSGADTQYF
TGTGCCAGCAGCCCGCGAAGCGGGGCAGATACGCAGTATTTT